This T cell receptor (beta chain) was sequenced for a study of blood T cell repertoires in COVID-19. Study information: There were acute and convalescent COVID-19 samples, and they came from the United States, Italy and Spain. Sources were T cells, B-cell-depleted T cells, or PBMCs; the material itself was cDNA or gDNA.

Germline CDR1 and CDR2: MNHNS and SASEGT. This CDR3 contains 13 residues. Trimming removed 5 bases at V and 1 base at J, with 7 bases between. This clone was detected once. TCRdb's copy holds only in-frame clones and misses some; the assay was immunoSEQ multiplex PCR. The sample shows some 200,000 clones, roughly 82% of them seen only once. The TCR originated in a woman between 40 and 50 years old with acute or convalescent COVID-19. The chain is built from TRBV6-1 and TRBJ2-3; D unclear. Sample: peripheral blood. CDR3 coding DNA: TGTGCCAGCAGTACCCTAGGCACAGATACGCAGTATTTT. Translated: CASSTLGTDTQYF.